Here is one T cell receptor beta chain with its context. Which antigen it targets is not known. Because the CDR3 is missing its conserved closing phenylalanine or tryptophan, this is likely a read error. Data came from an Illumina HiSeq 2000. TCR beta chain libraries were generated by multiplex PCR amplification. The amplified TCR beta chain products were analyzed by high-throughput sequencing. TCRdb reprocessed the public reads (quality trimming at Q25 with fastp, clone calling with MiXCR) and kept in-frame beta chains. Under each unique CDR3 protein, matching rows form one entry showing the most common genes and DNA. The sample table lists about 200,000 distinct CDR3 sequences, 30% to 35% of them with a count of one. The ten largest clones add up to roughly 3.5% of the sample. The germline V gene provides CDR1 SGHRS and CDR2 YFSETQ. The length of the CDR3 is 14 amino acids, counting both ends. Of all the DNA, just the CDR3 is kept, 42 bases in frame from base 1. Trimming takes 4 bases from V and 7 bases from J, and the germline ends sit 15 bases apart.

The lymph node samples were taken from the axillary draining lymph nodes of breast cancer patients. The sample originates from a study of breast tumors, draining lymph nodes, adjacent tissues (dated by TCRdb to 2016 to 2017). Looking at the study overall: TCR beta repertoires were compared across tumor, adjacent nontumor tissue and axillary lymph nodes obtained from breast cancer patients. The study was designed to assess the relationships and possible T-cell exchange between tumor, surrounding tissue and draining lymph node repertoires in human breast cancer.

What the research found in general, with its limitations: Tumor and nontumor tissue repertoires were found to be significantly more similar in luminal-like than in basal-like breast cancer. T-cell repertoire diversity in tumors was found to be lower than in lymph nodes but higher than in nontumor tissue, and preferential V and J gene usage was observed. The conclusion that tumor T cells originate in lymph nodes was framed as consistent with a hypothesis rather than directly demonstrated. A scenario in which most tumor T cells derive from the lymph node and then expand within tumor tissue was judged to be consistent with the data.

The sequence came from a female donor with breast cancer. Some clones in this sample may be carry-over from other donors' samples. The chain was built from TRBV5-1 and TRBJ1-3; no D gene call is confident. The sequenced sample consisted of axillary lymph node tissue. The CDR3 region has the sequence CASSLQTTANTIYL. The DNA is TGCGCCAGCAGCCTCCAGACAACCGCGAACACCATATATTTG.